Listed here are 21 T cell receptor beta chains from one sample, sequenced in a study of blood T cell repertoires in COVID-19. Only in-frame clones appear in the TCRdb table, and some are missing; sequencing was by immunoSEQ multiplex PCR. The data show fewer than 250,000 clones, around 80% seen once. Sequencing input: peripheral blood. These receptors were taken from a man aged 25 to 45 with active or convalescent COVID-19.

This chain connects TRBV6-1 to TRBJ2-2, with D perhaps matching TRBD1 (6 bases). Germline V gene data show CDR1 as MNHNS and CDR2 as SASEGT. Between the trimmed V and J ends, which lost 2 bases and 2 bases, there was a span of 15 bases. The CDR3 spans 17 residues. DNA of the CDR3: TGTGCCAGCAGTGAATGGGGGACAACTTTCAACACCGGGGAGCTGTTTTTT. Residues: CASSEWGTTFNTGELFF.

The genes are TRBV6-5 and TRBJ2-1, with 7 bases matching TRBD1. V dropped 2 bases and J dropped 7; count of bases not matched to a gene: 8. Germline assignment: CDR1 MNHEY and CDR2 SVGAGI. The CDR3 length is 15 residues. The CDR3 bases are TGTGCCAGCAGTTACGCCCAAGGGGGCAGGAATGAGCAGTTCTTC. This encodes CASSYAQGGRNEQFF.

This chain joins TRBV18 and TRBJ2-6; maybe TRBD1 (6 bases). V lost 6 bases and J lost 2, with 26 bases in between. CDR3 size: 20 residues. CDR1 KGHSH and CDR2 LQKENI come from the germline V gene. The CDR3 DNA follows: TGTGCCAGCTCGCAACTGACACCCAGGGGAACTACTACTGGGGCCAACGTCCTGACTTTC. Its translation is CASSQLTPRGTTTGANVLTF.

The chain is built from TRBV3-1 (or the pseudogene TRBV3-2) and TRBJ1-1; D is undetermined. Trimming took 4 bases from V and 5 from J, leaving 17 bases between them. The germline V gene encodes CDR1 LGHDT and CDR2 YNNKEL (reference sequence). The CDR3 consists of 15 residues. The CDR3 region has the DNA TGTGCCAGCAGCCCAAGACGGGGAGGGAAAACTGAAGCTTTCTTT. It encodes CASSPRRGGKTEAFF.

This clone occurred once. The J gene is TRBJ1-2, the V gene TRBV28, with 10 bases matching TRBD1. J lost 0 bases, V lost 3 bases, and 4 bases had no gene match. CDR1 is MDHEN and CDR2 is SYDVKM in the germline V gene. This CDR3 is 16 amino acids long. The CDR3 DNA reads as TGTGCCAGCAGTTTGGACAGGGGGAGAGCTAACTATGGCTACACCTTC. The encoded protein is CASSLDRGRANYGYTF.

Only one count was recorded for this clone. V gene TRBV11-2 combines with J gene TRBJ1-5; possible D gene TRBD1, 5 bases. Germline lookup yields CDR1 SGHAT and CDR2 FQNNGV. Trimming removed 2 bases at V and 1 base at J, with 12 bases between. The CDR3 spans 16 residues. The DNA of the CDR3 is TGTGCCAGCAGCTTAACGTGGGGGGGAAGCAATCAGCCCCAGCATTTT. Translation gives CASSLTWGGSNQPQHF.

V and J are TRBV18 and TRBJ2-3, with TRBD2 matching over 8 bases. The germline CDR1 and CDR2 sequences are KGHSH and LQKENI. V was clipped by 4 bases and J by 0 bases; unmatched bases: 9. CDR3 length: 17 residues. CDR3 amino acids: CASSLKIGGRSTDTQYF. The CDR3 DNA reads TGTGCCAGCTCACTAAAGATTGGCGGGAGGAGCACAGATACGCAGTATTTT.

The rearrangement links TRBV7-2 to TRBJ2-7; possibly TRBD1 for D (5 bases). Trimming stripped 4 bases from V and 7 bases from J, with 17 bases between. This CDR3 contains 14 residues. The germline gives CDR1 SGHTA, CDR2 FQGNSA. This chain's CDR3 is CASSSPQGTREQYF. The CDR3 bases are TGTGCCAGCAGCTCCCCGCAGGGAACGAGAGAGCAGTACTTC.

The genes are TRBV29-1 and TRBJ1-1, with TRBD1 as a possible D gene (6 bases). The V and J ends lost 6 bases and 11 bases respectively, with 13 bases between them. Germline CDR1 and CDR2: SQVTM and ANQGSEA. The CDR3 contains 10 residues. CDR3 residues: CSVKGGEAFF. CDR3 nucleotide sequence: TGCAGCGTCAAAGGGGGGGAGGCTTTCTTT.

This sequence joins TRBV6-6 and TRBJ2-1; TRBD1 matches at 8 bases. Germline CDR1 reads MNHNY; CDR2 reads SVGAGI (reference sequence). J gave up 3 bases and V 5 bases, and 3 bases lay outside the gene matches. This CDR3 region has 14 residues. The CDR3 reads CASSQQGGYNEQFF. CDR3 DNA: TGTGCCAGCAGTCAACAGGGGGGCTACAATGAGCAGTTCTTC.

The chain joins TRBV12-3 or TRBV12-4 to TRBJ1-1; 7 nucleotides match TRBD1. This CDR3 is 13 amino acids long. The trim removed 5 bases at V and 5 bases at J, leaving 5 bases unmatched. The CDR3 loop reads CASSVARGTEAFF. The CDR3 region has the DNA TGTGCCAGCAGTGTGGCCAGGGGGACTGAAGCTTTCTTT.

V gene TRBV6-5 combines with J gene TRBJ1-1; D gene ambiguous. The germline gives CDR1 MNHEY, CDR2 SVGAGI. The CDR3 has 13 residues. V was cut by 7 bases and J by 5 bases, with 14 bases left in between. For the CDR3, the DNA is TGTGCCAGCAACAAACTCGGGGAAACTGAAGCTTTCTTT. This gives the protein CASNKLGETEAFF.

This chain joins TRBV10-3 and TRBJ2-1, with 9 bases aligning to TRBD1. Germline assignment: CDR1 ENHRY and CDR2 SYGVKD. This CDR3 is 17 amino acids long. The V segment lost 2 bases and the J segment 7 bases; nucleotides outside the gene matches: 12. CDR3 loop: CAISEPAGGQGDNEQFF. The CDR3 bases are TGTGCCATCAGTGAGCCAGCCGGGGGACAGGGTGATAATGAGCAGTTCTTC.

J is TRBJ1-2 and V is TRBV19; D perhaps matches TRBD1 (5 bases). The CDR3 is 15 residues long. Germline lookup yields CDR1 LNHDA and CDR2 SQIVND (reference sequence). Trimming removed 7 bases from V and 4 bases from J, with 19 bases in between. The CDR3 spells CASKLVGEDLYGYTF. The CDR3 DNA sequence: TGTGCCAGTAAGCTGGTGGGGGAGGACCTCTATGGCTACACCTTC.

The chain links TRBV7-3 to TRBJ1-1, with D possibly TRBD1 on 6 matching bases. The CDR3 is 14 amino acids. Germline CDR1 is SGHTA and CDR2 is FQGTGA. The V end lost 2 bases, the J end lost 6 bases, and 13 bases lay between the germline ends. CDR3: CASSLELPGAEAFF. The CDR3 DNA reads TGTGCCAGCAGCTTAGAGTTGCCAGGGGCTGAAGCTTTCTTT.

The rearrangement links TRBV6-2 or TRBV6-3 to TRBJ1-2, with TRBD1 matching over 7 bases. Germline V gives CDR1 MNHEY, CDR2 SVGEGT. CDR3 length: 14 residues. Trimming cost V 2 bases and J 5 bases; bases outside gene matches: 5. The CDR3, as DNA: TGTGCCAGCAGTTACAGACTGGGACAGTATGGCTACACCTTC. Translating gives CASSYRLGQYGYTF.

The chain links TRBV2 to TRBJ1-3; D uncertain. The CDR3 contains 13 residues. Trimming removed 8 bases from V and 0 bases from J, with 8 bases in between. Germline V gene lookup returns CDR1 SNHLY and CDR2 FYNNEI. The CDR3 DNA reads TGTGCCAGCGGCGGATACTCTGGAAACACCATATATTTT. Amino acid sequence: CASGGYSGNTIYF.

The rearrangement joins TRBV6-2 or TRBV6-3 to TRBJ1-1, with D possibly TRBD1 on 6 matching bases. Trimming left V 0 bases short and J 3 bases short, with 8 bases between. CDR1 and CDR2 from the germline V gene are MNHEY and SVGEGT. The CDR3 has 14 residues. CDR3 residues: CASSYSYRDTEAFF. DNA of the CDR3: TGTGCCAGCAGTTACTCCTACAGGGACACTGAAGCTTTCTTT.

The chain carries TRBV7-2 and TRBJ2-2; 9 positions agree with TRBD2. V trimming: 1 base; J trimming: 4 bases; junction bases outside the gene matches: 4. The CDR3 has 16 residues. The germline CDR1 and CDR2 sequences are SGHTA and FQGNSA. In nucleotides, the CDR3 is TGTGCCAGCAGCTTAGACGCGGGGGGGGGCACCGGGGAGCTGTTTTTT. Protein: CASSLDAGGGTGELFF.

The rearrangement uses TRBV7-9 and TRBJ2-7, with D tentatively TRBD2 (7 bases). The CDR3 covers 16 residues. CDR1 is SEHNR and CDR2 is FQNEAQ in the germline V gene (reference sequence). V lost 11 bases and J lost 2, with 25 bases in between. In DNA, the CDR3 is TGTGCCGCAGAGGGGGGGCGGAGCCCTATTCCCTACGAGCAGTACTTC. Translating gives CAAEGGRSPIPYEQYF.

The chain combines TRBV9 with TRBJ1-2, with 7 positions matching TRBD1. Losses at the gene ends were 3 bases for V and 4 bases for J; bases not matched to a gene: 6. The CDR3 consists of 14 residues. CDR1 is SGDLS, CDR2 YYNGEE, per germline. This CDR3 is CASSETGKGYGYTF. CDR3 nucleotide sequence: TGTGCCAGCAGCGAGACAGGGAAAGGCTATGGCTACACCTTC. Full variable domain (outside the CDR3, taken from reference TRBV9 and TRBJ1-2): DSGVTQTPKHLITATGQRVTLRCSPRSGDLSVYWYQQSLDQGLQFLIQYYNGEERAKGNILERFSAQQFPDLHSELNLSSLELGDSALYFCASSETGKGYGYTFGSGTRLTVV.